This TCR beta chain is drawn from a study of cytomegalovirus exposure and HLA in healthy donors. Overall study findings and caveats: In a later analysis, TCR association rates varied by HLA locus: DRB1 most, HLA-C fewest. Excluded were some V segments that proved indistinguishable, including TRBV6-2 and TRBV6-3. An analysis was carried out at a later point. It showed that HLA-associated TCR beta chains were more clonally expanded than equally common non-associated chains.

Primers: 60 Vbeta forward and 13 Jbeta reverse. Under the authors' procedure: An analysis performed later counted about 80 million unique TCR beta chains (approximately 11 million of them shared). Sequencing was performed with immunoSEQ multiplex PCR; in TCRdb, only in-frame clones are kept and a portion is missing. V and J calls and clone size come straight from that table; D and trimming were deduced from the DNA. The table has some 150,000 clones, less than 85% seen once. In the case of this clone: Its cognate antigen is unknown.

Trimming cost V 3 bases and J 5 bases; bases outside gene matches: 2. Germline loops: CDR1 MNHEY, CDR2 SMNVEV (reference sequence). The CDR3 runs to 14 residues. The sample was PBMCs. This receptor was identified in a man in his forties or fifties in good health and CMV-seropositive. This chain joins TRBV27 and TRBJ2-3; TRBD2 matches 10 bases. CDR3 nucleotides: TGTGCCAGCAGTTTGGGACTAGCGCAAGATACGCAGTATTTT. It translates to CASSLGLAQDTQYF.